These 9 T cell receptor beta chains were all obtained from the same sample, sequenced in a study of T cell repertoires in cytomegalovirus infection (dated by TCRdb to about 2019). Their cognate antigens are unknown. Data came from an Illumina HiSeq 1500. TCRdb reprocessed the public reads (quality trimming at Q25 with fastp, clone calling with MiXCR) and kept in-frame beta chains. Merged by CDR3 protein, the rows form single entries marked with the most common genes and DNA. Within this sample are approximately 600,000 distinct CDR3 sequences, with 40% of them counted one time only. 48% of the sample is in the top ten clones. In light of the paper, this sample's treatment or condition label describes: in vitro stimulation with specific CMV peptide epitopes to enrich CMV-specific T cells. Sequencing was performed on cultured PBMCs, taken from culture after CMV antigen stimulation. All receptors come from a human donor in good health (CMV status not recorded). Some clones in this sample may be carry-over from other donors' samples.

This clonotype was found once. The CDR3 protein is CASRGTGDNQPQHF. CDR3 nucleotide sequence: TGTGCCAGCAGAGGGACAGGGGACAATCAGCCCCAGCATTTT. V is TRBV2 and J is TRBJ1-5; 10 bases line up with TRBD1. The CDR3 loop spans 14 amino acids. The germline gives CDR1 SNHLY, CDR2 FYNNEI. V lost 6 bases and J lost 3; bases outside the gene matches: 2.

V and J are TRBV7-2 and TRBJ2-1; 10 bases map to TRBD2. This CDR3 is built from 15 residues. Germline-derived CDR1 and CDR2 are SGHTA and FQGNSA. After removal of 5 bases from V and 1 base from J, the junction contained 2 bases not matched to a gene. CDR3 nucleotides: TGTGCCAGCAGCAAACTAGCGGGGTCCTACAATGAGCAGTTCTTC. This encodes CASSKLAGSYNEQFF.

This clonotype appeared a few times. For the CDR3, the DNA is TGTGCCAGCAGTGTGACTAGCGGGAGTTACAATGAGCAGTTCTTC. This codes for CASSVTSGSYNEQFF. This chain uses TRBV27 with TRBJ2-1, with TRBD2 matching over 12 bases. In germline, CDR1 is MNHEY, CDR2 SMNVEV (reference sequence). CDR3 length: 15 amino acids. The V gene end was trimmed by 5 bases and the J gene end by 4 bases; junction bases not matched to a gene: 3.

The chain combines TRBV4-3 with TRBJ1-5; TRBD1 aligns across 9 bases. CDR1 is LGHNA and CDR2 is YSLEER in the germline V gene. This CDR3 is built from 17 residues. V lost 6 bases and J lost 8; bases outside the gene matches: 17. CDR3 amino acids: CASSPGTGTMTTEPQHF. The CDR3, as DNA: TGCGCCAGCAGTCCCGGGACAGGGACTATGACCACTGAGCCCCAGCATTTT.

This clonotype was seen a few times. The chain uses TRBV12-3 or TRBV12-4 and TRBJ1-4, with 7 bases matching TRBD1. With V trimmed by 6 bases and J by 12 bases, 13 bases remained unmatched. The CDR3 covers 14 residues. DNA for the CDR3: TGTGCCAGCAGCCTTTCCCCGGAAGGGGGCCAACTGTTTTTT. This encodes CASSLSPEGGQLFF.

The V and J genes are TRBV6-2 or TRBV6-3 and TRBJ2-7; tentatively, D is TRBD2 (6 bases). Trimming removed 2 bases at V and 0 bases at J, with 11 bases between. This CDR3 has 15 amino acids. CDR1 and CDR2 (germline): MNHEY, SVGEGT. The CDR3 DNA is TGTGCCAGCAGTTACACGCGGGACCCCTCCTACGAGCAGTACTTC. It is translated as CASSYTRDPSYEQYF.

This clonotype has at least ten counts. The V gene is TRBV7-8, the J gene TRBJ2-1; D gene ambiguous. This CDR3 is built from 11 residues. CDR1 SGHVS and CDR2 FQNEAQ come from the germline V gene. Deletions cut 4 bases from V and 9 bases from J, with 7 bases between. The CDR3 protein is CASSSLSEQFF. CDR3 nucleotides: TGTGCCAGCAGCTCCCTTAGTGAGCAGTTCTTC.

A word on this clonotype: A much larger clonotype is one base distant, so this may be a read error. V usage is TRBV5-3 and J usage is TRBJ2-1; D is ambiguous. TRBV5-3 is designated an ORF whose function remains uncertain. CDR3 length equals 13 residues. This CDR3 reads CASSLITYNEQFF. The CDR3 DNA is TGTGCCAGCAGCTTAATCACCTACAATGAGCAGTTCTTC.

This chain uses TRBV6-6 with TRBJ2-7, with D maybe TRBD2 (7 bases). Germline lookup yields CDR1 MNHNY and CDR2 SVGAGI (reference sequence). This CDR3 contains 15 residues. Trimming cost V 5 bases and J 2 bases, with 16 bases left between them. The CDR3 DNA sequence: TGTGCCAGCAGTGAGAGTTGGGGGGGCCCCTACGAGCAGTACTTC. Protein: CASSESWGGPYEQYF.